This T cell receptor beta chain was profiled in a study of blood T cell repertoires in COVID-19. Participant ages covered roughly 18 to 89 years across 20 to 25 US areas. Sequencing was performed with immunoSEQ multiplex PCR; in TCRdb, only in-frame clones are kept and a portion is missing. Here the sample spans almost 400,000 clones, over 75% being singletons. The CDR3 contains 15 residues. After removal of 4 bases from V and 1 base from J, the junction contained 6 bases not matched to a gene. Germline lookup yields CDR1 SGHRS and CDR2 YFSETQ. Sequenced material: PBMCs or T cells enriched from blood (not recorded which). This sequence originates from a woman in her 30s with acute COVID-19. This chain links TRBV5-1 with TRBJ2-7; TRBD1 aligns across 9 bases. The CDR3 nucleotides are TGCGCCAGCAGCCGACAAGGACAGGGGTCCTACGAGCAGTACTTC. This translates into CASSRQGQGSYEQYF.